This T cell receptor beta chain was sequenced for a study of blood T cell repertoires in COVID-19. The table came from immunoSEQ multiplex PCR; TCRdb's copy has only in-frame clones and leaves some out. Of about 270,000 clones listed, roughly 85% are singletons. The CDR3 is 17 residues long. Losses at the gene ends were 5 bases for V and 7 bases for J; bases not matched to a gene: 8. CDR1 and CDR2 from the germline V gene are SGHTA and FQGNSA. Specimen: peripheral blood. The chain carries TRBV7-2 and TRBJ2-1, with 16 nucleotides matching TRBD2. The sequence was obtained from a human donor in a cohort sampled during active COVID-19. The CDR3: CASSPRPGLAGGNEQFF. CDR3 in DNA: TGTGCCAGCAGCCCTCGCCCGGGACTAGCGGGAGGGAATGAGCAGTTCTTC.